What follows is one TCR beta chain and its context. Via MiXCR, TCRdb re-called the 5' RACE reads, giving one row per CDR3 protein. In the table there are about 270,000 distinct CDR3 sequences, over 15% of which are singletons. This specimen comes from a study of T-cell memory formation after mild COVID-19. Study-wide context: For the most part, TCR clusters were specific to one donor.

The CDR3 sequence is 16 residues long. Germline loops: CDR1 SGHRS, CDR2 YFSETQ. The V end was cut by 4 bases, the J end by 0 bases, with 14 bases between. Sequenced: PBMCs or a T cell subset sorted from them (not recorded which). The source is a man younger than 30 who had mild COVID-19 (a few samples of this study predate the infection). Cell type and time point are not known. The chain links TRBV5-1 to TRBJ2-1; D may be TRBD1 (6 bases). The chain's CDR3 is CASSPRQAGSYNEQFF. Here the CDR3 DNA reads TGCGCCAGCAGCCCGAGACAGGCGGGCTCCTACAATGAGCAGTTCTTC.